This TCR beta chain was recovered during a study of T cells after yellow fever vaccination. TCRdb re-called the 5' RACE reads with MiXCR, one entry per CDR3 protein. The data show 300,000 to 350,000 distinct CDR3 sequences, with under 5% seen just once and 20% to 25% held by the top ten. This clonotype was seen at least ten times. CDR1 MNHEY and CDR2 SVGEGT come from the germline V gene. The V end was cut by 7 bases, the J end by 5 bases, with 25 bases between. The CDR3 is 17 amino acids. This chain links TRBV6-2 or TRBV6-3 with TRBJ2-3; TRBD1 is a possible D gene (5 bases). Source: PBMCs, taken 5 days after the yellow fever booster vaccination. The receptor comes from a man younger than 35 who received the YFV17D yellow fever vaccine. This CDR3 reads CASIPPQGTDTGDTQYF. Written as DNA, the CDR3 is TGTGCCAGCATTCCGCCCCAGGGTACCGACACAGGAGATACGCAGTATTTT.